One T cell receptor (beta chain) is described in this entry. Its target is unknown. This specimen comes from a study of CD8 T cells in Susac syndrome. General study points: In its TCR sequencing and HLA analysis, the study acknowledged that the number of individuals was relatively small.

Random hexamers were used to reverse transcribe roughly 0.45 to 1 ug of RNA. The authors amplified TCR beta CDR3 across 54 Vbeta and 13 Jbeta using immunoSEQ multiplex PCR. MiXCR, applied by TCRdb to the immunoSEQ multiplex PCR reads, yields one record per CDR3 protein. This table holds about 400,000 distinct CDR3 sequences, around 83% found once. Per the germline V gene, CDR1 is SQVTM and CDR2 is ANQGSEA. V gave up 2 bases and J gave up 5 bases, with 10 bases separating them. This CDR3 contains 12 residues. The T cells that were sequenced for TCR beta were CD8+ and CD4+ cells from blood. TEMRA cells were FACS-enriched, with CD8+ and CD4+ T cells isolated negatively.

Sequenced: CD8+ T cells from PBMCs. The TCR was taken from a human donor with multiple sclerosis. V and J are TRBV29-1 and TRBJ2-7; D unresolved. CDR3 residues: CSVERQSHEQYF. The CDR3 nucleotides read TGCAGCGTTGAAAGGCAGTCCCACGAGCAGTACTTC.